Presented here are 28 T cell receptor beta chains from one specimen sequenced in a study of blood T cell repertoires in COVID-19. This table comes from immunoSEQ multiplex PCR, and its TCRdb copy is limited to in-frame clones, with some not included. The repertoire holds about 240,000 clones, with roughly 89% as singletons. The specimen sequenced was PBMCs or T cells enriched from blood (not recorded which). The receptor set was obtained from a woman aged 30 to 39 who had recovered from COVID-19.

This clone was counted once. The chain is built from TRBV11-2 and TRBJ2-3; 9 bases align to TRBD1. The CDR3 has 14 amino acids. V gave up 4 bases and J gave up 3 bases; unmatched junction bases: 2. The germline V gene has CDR1 SGHAT and CDR2 FQNNGV. Here the CDR3 DNA reads TGTGCCAGCAGCTGGGACAGGGCAACAGATACGCAGTATTTT. This sequence encodes CASSWDRATDTQYF.

This clone appeared once. The chain couples TRBV6-6 to TRBJ1-1; possibly TRBD1 for D (6 bases). From germline, CDR1 is MNHNY and CDR2 SVGAGI (reference sequence). The CDR3 loop spans 15 amino acids. Trimming pared 6 bases from V and 1 base from J, leaving 15 bases between. CDR3 DNA sequence: TGTGCCAGCAGACCTCGACAGGACTGGAACACTGAAGCTTTCTTT. Encoded protein: CASRPRQDWNTEAFF.

Written as DNA, the CDR3 is TGCGCCAGCAGCCAAGGAAGGGGTAGTTCACCCCTCCACTTT. Amino acids: CASSQGRGSSPLHF. V gene TRBV4-3 combines with J gene TRBJ1-6; D perhaps matches TRBD1 (5 bases). Germline V CDR1 and CDR2: LGHNA, YSLEER. The CDR3 extends over 14 amino acids. V was shortened by 1 base and J by 9 bases, with 10 bases between the two germline ends.

The chain's CDR3 is CATNWDSSYEQYF. In DNA, the CDR3 is TGTGCCACCAACTGGGACAGCTCCTACGAGCAGTACTTC. The chain has TRBV24-1 and TRBJ2-7, with 7 bases lining up with TRBD1. Germline V gives CDR1 KGHDR, CDR2 SFDVKD. V shed 8 bases, J shed 0 bases, and the junction held 3 bases outside the gene matches. The CDR3 length is 13 residues.

This chain joins TRBV5-1 and TRBJ2-1; D not resolved. Germline CDR1 SGHRS, CDR2 YFSETQ. This CDR3 region has 14 residues. V was pared by 5 bases and J by 1 base, with 10 bases between. The CDR3 DNA follows: TGCGCCAGCAGTCGAACGGGTTCCTACAATGAGCAGTTCTTC. Amino acids: CASSRTGSYNEQFF.

The V and J genes are TRBV3-1 (or the pseudogene TRBV3-2) and TRBJ1-6; no clear D gene. The CDR3 runs 14 residues. Trimming left V 4 bases short and J 7 bases short, with 11 bases between. The germline CDR1 and CDR2 sequences are LGHDT and YNNKEL (reference sequence). CDR3 sequence: CASSRLRVNSPLHF. CDR3 DNA: TGTGCCAGCAGCCGATTGAGGGTCAATTCACCCCTCCACTTT.

The chain is built from TRBV6-4 and TRBJ2-7; unclear D gene. Looked up from germline, CDR1 is MRHNA and CDR2 is SNTAGT. Trimming left V 6 bases short and J 4 bases short, with 13 bases between. The CDR3 covers 13 residues. The CDR3 nucleotides read TGTGCCAGCAGCAGAGGTCCATTTTACGAGCAGTACTTC. This translates into CASSRGPFYEQYF.

The CDR3 is CASSEVRRGPTDTQYF. In DNA form, the CDR3 reads TGTGCCAGCAGTGAAGTCCGTAGGGGTCCCACAGATACGCAGTATTTT. The chain recombines TRBV6-1 with TRBJ2-3, with D tentatively TRBD1 (5 bases). CDR1 is MNHNS and CDR2 is SASEGT in the germline V gene. The CDR3 has 16 amino acids. V was shortened by 1 base and J by 2 bases, with 13 bases between the two germline ends.

This chain's CDR3 is CASTHRRYSNQPQHF. The CDR3 nucleotides are TGTGCCAGTACCCATCGGAGGTATAGCAATCAGCCCCAGCATTTT. The V call is TRBV19, the J call TRBJ1-5; D remains ambiguous. Germline loops: CDR1 LNHDA, CDR2 SQIVND (reference sequence). V gave up 7 bases and J gave up 0 bases, with 13 bases separating them. This CDR3 spans 15 amino acids.

The rearrangement joins TRBV25-1 to TRBJ1-1, with D possibly matching TRBD1 (6 bases). The length of the CDR3 is 14 residues. The V end lost 8 bases, the J end lost 4 bases, and 17 bases lay between the germline ends. CDR1 and CDR2 (germline): MGHDK, SYGVNS. CDR3 nucleotide sequence: TGTGCCAGCGTGGGAAGGGGGATGAGCACTGAAGCTTTCTTT. Its protein product is CASVGRGMSTEAFF.

The chain uses TRBV29-1 and TRBJ1-2, with 12 bases matching TRBD1. The germline V gene encodes CDR1 SQVTM and CDR2 ANQGSEA. The CDR3 loop spans 11 amino acids. The chain's CDR3 is CGTGGHYGYTF. Written as DNA, the CDR3 is TGCGGGACAGGGGGCCACTATGGCTACACCTTC.

The chain carries TRBV28 and TRBJ2-7; 7 nucleotides line up with TRBD2. V trimming: 0 bases; J trimming: 2 bases; junction bases outside the gene matches: 1. Germline V gene data show CDR1 as MDHEN and CDR2 as SYDVKM. The CDR3 runs 14 residues. The CDR3 protein is CASSLWGGAYEQYF. In DNA form, the CDR3 reads TGTGCCAGCAGTTTATGGGGAGGGGCCTACGAGCAGTACTTC.

CDR3 DNA: TGTGCCAGCAGCTTAAACAGGAACACTGAAGCTTTCTTT. Its translation is CASSLNRNTEAFF. V usage is TRBV7-2 and J usage is TRBJ1-1; D gene unclear. The CDR3 totals 13 residues. V was pared by 2 bases and J by 1 base, with 5 bases between. Germline V gene lookup returns CDR1 SGHTA and CDR2 FQGNSA.

The chain uses TRBV18 and TRBJ1-1; tentative D call: TRBD1 (5 bases). Deletions cut 3 bases from V and 3 bases from J, with 11 bases between. The CDR3 covers 14 residues. The germline V gene encodes CDR1 KGHSH and CDR2 LQKENI. The CDR3 DNA follows: TGTGCCAGCTCACCTCAGGGCTTAGACACTGAAGCTTTCTTT. Protein: CASSPQGLDTEAFF.

The chain has TRBV29-1 and TRBJ2-2; possible D gene TRBD1, 6 bases. This CDR3 has 15 residues. Germline V gene lookup returns CDR1 SQVTM and CDR2 ANQGSEA. Trimming stripped 1 base from V and 5 bases from J, with 14 bases between. CDR3 coding DNA: TGCAGCGTTGAAGTATCAGGGGCCGCAACCGGGGAGCTGTTTTTT. Translation: CSVEVSGAATGELFF.

This clone showed up just a few times. The CDR3 region has the DNA TGCGCCAGCAGCCAGGCGGGACAGGGCTCCTACGAGCAGTACTTC. This gives the protein CASSQAGQGSYEQYF. The chain couples TRBV4-1 to TRBJ2-7; 9 bases match TRBD1. The CDR3 extends over 15 amino acids. V gave up 3 bases and J gave up 0 bases; unmatched junction bases: 3. The germline V gene has CDR1 MGHRA and CDR2 YSYEKL.

Turning to this clone: This sample includes further DNA sequences coding for the same CDR3. CDR3 residues: CASSLDMNTEAFF. The CDR3 DNA reads TGTGCCAGCAGCTTAGATATGAACACTGAAGCTTTCTTT. This rearrangement joins TRBV7-9 to TRBJ1-1; the D is unclear. Germline CDR1 and CDR2: SEHNR and FQNEAQ (reference sequence). Trimming removed 1 base at V and 0 bases at J, with 3 bases between. The CDR3 has 13 residues.

The gene calls are TRBV5-4 and TRBJ2-5; 9 bases align to TRBD2. V was pared by 6 bases and J by 5 bases, with 14 bases of the junction left unmatched. CDR1 is SGHNT and CDR2 is YYREEE in the germline V gene (reference sequence). This CDR3 has 16 residues. CDR3: CASTRSGRGVGETQYF. In DNA, the CDR3 is TGTGCCAGCACCCGTAGCGGGAGAGGCGTGGGGGAGACCCAGTACTTC.

The chain carries TRBV29-1 and TRBJ1-1, with D perhaps matching TRBD1 (6 bases). The CDR3 is 15 amino acids. V lost 2 bases, J lost 0 bases, and 13 bases lay in between. Germline values: CDR1 SQVTM, CDR2 ANQGSEA. CDR3 sequence (DNA): TGCAGCGTTGAAACAGGGTTCCGGCTGAACACTGAAGCTTTCTTT. Its translation: CSVETGFRLNTEAFF.

The chain couples TRBV5-6 to TRBJ2-7; TRBD2 agrees at 8 bases. The CDR3 spans 16 residues. Germline lookup yields CDR1 SGHDT and CDR2 YYEEEE. With V trimmed by 0 bases and J by 3 bases, 8 bases remained unmatched. The CDR3 coding sequence is TGTGCCAGCAGCTTGGGTAGCGGGAATCCCTACTACGAGCAGTACTTC. The encoded protein is CASSLGSGNPYYEQYF.

The J gene is TRBJ2-1, the V gene TRBV12-5, with D possibly TRBD2 on 6 matching bases. The CDR3 extends over 14 amino acids. Between the trimmed V and J ends, which lost 1 base and 8 bases, there was a span of 12 bases. CDR1 is LGHNT and CDR2 is FRNRAP in the germline V gene. The CDR3: CASGLGAGFDEQFF. The CDR3 nucleotides read TGTGCTAGTGGTTTGGGTGCGGGGTTCGATGAGCAGTTCTTC.

This sequence joins TRBV7-9 and TRBJ2-1, with D maybe TRBD2 (6 bases). Trimming stripped 7 bases from V and 0 bases from J, with 16 bases between. Germline V gives CDR1 SEHNR, CDR2 FQNEAQ (reference sequence). This CDR3 is 16 amino acids long. CDR3 coding DNA: TGTGCCAGCACCGCCCCGGCGGGGAGCTCCTACAATGAGCAGTTCTTC. It yields the protein CASTAPAGSSYNEQFF.

There are a few counts of this clone. This rearrangement joins TRBV29-1 to TRBJ1-5; a weak D match, TRBD1 (5 bases). From germline, CDR1 is SQVTM and CDR2 ANQGSEA. The length of the CDR3 is 12 residues. Trimming took off 7 bases at V and 5 bases at J, with 12 bases between the two ends. The CDR3 DNA is TGCAGCGACCGACAGTTGGATCAGCCCCAGCATTTT. Translation: CSDRQLDQPQHF.

This clone has just one count. This chain uses TRBV9 with TRBJ2-3; D call uncertain. V gave up 3 bases and J gave up 0 bases, with 11 bases separating them. The germline CDR1 and CDR2 sequences are SGDLS and YYNGEE. This CDR3 has 15 amino acids. The CDR3, as DNA: TGTGCCAGCAGCGCACGGGTTACTAGCACAGATACGCAGTATTTT. Its protein is CASSARVTSTDTQYF. The variable domain in full, with the rest retrieved from reference TRBV9 and TRBJ2-3, is DSGVTQTPKHLITATGQRVTLRCSPRSGDLSVYWYQQSLDQGLQFLIQYYNGEERAKGNILERFSAQQFPDLHSELNLSSLELGDSALYFCASSARVTSTDTQYFGPGTRLTVL.

The gene calls are TRBV28 and TRBJ1-1; D uncertain. This CDR3 is built from 14 residues. V was trimmed by 7 bases and J by 3 bases, leaving 15 bases between them. CDR1 and CDR2 from the germline V gene are MDHEN and SYDVKM. This CDR3 reads CASNAPDRDTEAFF. CDR3 in DNA: TGTGCCAGCAACGCTCCAGATCGGGACACTGAAGCTTTCTTT.

The V and J genes are TRBV5-1 and TRBJ1-2, with 10 positions matching TRBD1. After removal of 3 bases from V and 4 bases from J, the junction contained 3 bases not matched to a gene. The CDR3 loop spans 14 amino acids. Germline V gives CDR1 SGHRS, CDR2 YFSETQ. The CDR3 sequence is CASSSGTGAYGYTF. The CDR3 DNA follows: TGCGCCAGCAGCTCGGGGACAGGGGCCTATGGCTACACCTTC.

V and J are TRBV15 and TRBJ2-4, with 11 bases matching TRBD2. Germline V gene sequence: CDR1 LNHNV, CDR2 YYDKDF (reference sequence). This CDR3 spans 17 amino acids. V gave up 1 base and J gave up 6 bases; unmatched junction bases: 8. The CDR3 loop reads CATSRGISGRGGNIQYF. CDR3 in DNA: TGTGCCACCAGCAGAGGTATTAGCGGGAGGGGTGGAAACATTCAGTACTTC.

V usage is TRBV28 and J usage is TRBJ1-2; possible D gene TRBD1, 5 bases. The V and J ends lost 6 bases and 7 bases respectively, with 18 bases between them. Germline CDR1 is MDHEN and CDR2 is SYDVKM. The CDR3 totals 14 residues. CDR3: CASRPSGGYGGYTF. CDR3 nucleotides: TGTGCCAGCAGGCCCTCGGGGGGTTATGGTGGCTACACCTTC.